The 28 T cell receptor beta chains reported below all come from one sample, sequenced in a study of long-term antiretroviral therapy in people with HIV. Runs used v3.0 of the immunoSEQ assay and were done at survey level. Clones were read by immunoSEQ multiplex PCR, and TCRdb kept only the in-frame ones, dropping some. The sample records 20,000 to 25,000 clones, 80% to 85% being singletons. The sample here was unsorted PBMCs, taken 0.1 years before starting antiretroviral therapy. Receptors were obtained from a man between 35 and 55 years old with HIV.

V usage is TRBV25-1 and J usage is TRBJ2-7; D gene unclear. Germline assignment: CDR1 MGHDK and CDR2 SYGVNS. V was cut by 4 bases and J by 3 bases, with 4 bases left in between. CDR3 length: 11 amino acids. The CDR3 spells CASSAIYEQYF. Here the CDR3 DNA reads TGTGCCAGCAGTGCGATCTACGAGCAGTACTTC.

V is TRBV27 and J is TRBJ2-7; the match to TRBD1 covers 7 bases. Germline V gene data show CDR1 as MNHEY and CDR2 as SMNVEV (reference sequence). The CDR3 covers 15 residues. After removal of 3 bases from V and 0 bases from J, the junction contained 5 bases not matched to a gene. The DNA for the CDR3 is TGTGCCAGCAGTTTTTCCGACAGGGTCTCCTACGAGCAGTACTTC. Encoded protein: CASSFSDRVSYEQYF.

This chain connects TRBV4-3 to TRBJ2-1; 7 bases agree with TRBD2. This CDR3 is 16 amino acids long. V lost 0 bases, J lost 4 bases, and 6 bases stayed unmatched. CDR1 is LGHNA and CDR2 is YSLEER in the germline V gene. The CDR3 reads CASSQDQRGEYNEQFF. In DNA, the CDR3 is TGCGCCAGCAGCCAAGATCAGCGGGGCGAGTACAATGAGCAGTTCTTC.

The chain links TRBV5-1 to TRBJ2-2, with D unclear. CDR1 and CDR2 from the germline V gene are SGHRS and YFSETQ. The CDR3 consists of 13 residues. Trimming cost V 2 bases and J 6 bases, with 8 bases left between them. The CDR3 DNA is TGCGCCAGCAGCTTTAGAAGGCCCGGGGAGCTGTTTTTT. It is translated as CASSFRRPGELFF.

The V call is TRBV5-1, the J call TRBJ2-5; 8 nucleotides agree with TRBD1. CDR1 is SGHRS and CDR2 is YFSETQ in the germline V gene. The CDR3 contains 15 residues. V lost 6 bases, J lost 4 bases, and 11 bases stayed unmatched. The CDR3 coding sequence is TGCGCCAGCAAACTGATCGGGACAGGAGGAGAGACCCAGTACTTC. Translating gives CASKLIGTGGETQYF.

This clone appeared once. This chain uses TRBV18 with TRBJ2-7; 13 bases line up with TRBD2. V gave up 2 bases and J gave up 3 bases; unmatched junction bases: 7. Germline CDR1 is KGHSH and CDR2 is LQKENI. The CDR3 consists of 17 residues. The CDR3 sequence is CASSPSKGLAGFYEQYF. The CDR3 nucleotides read TGTGCCAGCTCACCATCGAAGGGACTAGCGGGATTCTACGAGCAGTACTTC.

A few counts support this clone. J is TRBJ2-5 and V is TRBV5-1; the match to TRBD1 covers 7 bases. The CDR3 is made up of 16 amino acids. Germline lookup yields CDR1 SGHRS and CDR2 YFSETQ. The V gene end was trimmed by 0 bases and the J gene end by 5 bases; junction bases not matched to a gene: 10. The CDR3 loop reads CASSLGGQGVVETQYF. Written as DNA, the CDR3 is TGCGCCAGCAGCTTGGGTGGGCAGGGGGTCGTGGAGACCCAGTACTTC. The complete variable domain, with remaining parts taken from reference TRBV5-1 and TRBJ2-5, reads KAGVTQTPRYLIKTRGQQVTLSCSPISGHRSVSWYQQTPGQGLQFLFEYFSETQRNKGNFPGRFSGRQFSNSRSEMNVSTLELGDSALYLCASSLGGQGVVETQYFGPGTRLLVL.

This chain connects TRBV19 to TRBJ2-7, with TRBD1 matching 9 bases. The CDR3 is 14 residues long. V gave up 7 bases and J gave up 2 bases; unmatched junction bases: 6. CDR1 and CDR2 (germline): LNHDA, SQIVND (reference sequence). The DNA of the CDR3 is TGTGCCAGTAACGGTGGGACAGGGACCTACGAGCAGTACTTC. Protein: CASNGGTGTYEQYF.

The count of this clone is one. CDR3 sequence: CASNPGGGKTQYF. For the CDR3, the DNA is TGTGCCAGCAATCCAGGGGGCGGGAAGACCCAGTACTTC. The rearrangement joins TRBV6-5 to TRBJ2-5, with 8 bases matching TRBD1. Per the germline V gene, CDR1 is MNHEY and CDR2 is SVGAGI. V lost 7 bases and J lost 6; bases outside the gene matches: 7. This CDR3 is 13 amino acids long.

J is TRBJ2-7 and V is TRBV28; D is undetermined. The germline V and J ends were trimmed by 4 bases and 2 bases, with 12 bases remaining between them. The CDR3 sequence is 14 residues long. Germline V lookup: CDR1 MDHEN, CDR2 SYDVKM. The CDR3 spells CASSSKWEAYEQYF. CDR3 DNA sequence: TGTGCCAGCAGTTCCAAATGGGAAGCCTACGAGCAGTACTTC. Together with reference TRBV28 and TRBJ2-7, the CDR3 gives the full variable domain: DVKVTQSSRYLVKRTGEKVFLECVQDMDHENMFWYRQDPGLGLRLIYFSYDVKMKEKGDIPEGYSVSREKKERFSLILESASTNQTSMYLCASSSKWEAYEQYFGPGTRLTVT.

This clone was seen once. This chain's CDR3 is CATSPGGTSNQPQHF. CDR3 nucleotide sequence: TGTGCCACCTCCCCGGGGGGGACTAGCAATCAGCCCCAGCATTTT. The chain combines TRBV6-1 with TRBJ1-5; perhaps TRBD1 as D (5 bases). Germline values: CDR1 MNHNS, CDR2 SASEGT. CDR3 length equals 15 residues. Trimming took 10 bases from V and 0 from J, leaving 16 bases between them.

The chain recombines TRBV29-1 with TRBJ2-7; 9 bases are a match to TRBD2. The CDR3 spans 14 residues. V lost 5 bases and J lost 7; bases outside the gene matches: 12. Germline CDR1 reads SQVTM; CDR2 reads ANQGSEA. CDR3: CSVRGGTSSGEQYF. The DNA of the CDR3 is TGCAGCGTTCGTGGCGGGACTAGCAGTGGGGAGCAGTACTTC.

The sample holds one count of this clone. DNA for the CDR3: TGTGCCAGCAGCTTATATGGACAGGGTGCGGCCTCGCTGTTTTTT. Translated, it gives CASSLYGQGAASLFF. The chain carries TRBV7-9 and TRBJ1-4; 8 positions match TRBD1. J gave up 14 bases and V 2 bases, and 13 bases lay outside the gene matches. The germline gives CDR1 SEHNR, CDR2 FQNEAQ (reference sequence). The CDR3 is made up of 15 amino acids.

The chain is built from TRBV9 and TRBJ1-2; 7 nucleotides align to TRBD1. This CDR3 region has 14 residues. The V gene end was trimmed by 5 bases and the J gene end by 7 bases; junction bases not matched to a gene: 11. The V gene's germline CDR1 is SGDLS and CDR2 YYNGEE. CDR3 bases: TGTGCCAGCAGAGGGCAGGGGGGTACGACTGGCTACACCTTC. The encoded protein is CASRGQGGTTGYTF.

This clone was seen once. This rearrangement joins TRBV7-9 to TRBJ2-3; D uncertain. V was cut by 5 bases and J by 6 bases, with 21 bases left in between. The CDR3 sequence is 16 residues long. CDR1 SEHNR and CDR2 FQNEAQ come from the germline V gene (reference sequence). The CDR3 protein is CASSPEVNTYTDTQYF. CDR3 coding DNA: TGTGCCAGCAGCCCAGAGGTGAACACTTATACGGATACGCAGTATTTT.

The chain recombines TRBV28 with TRBJ2-1; no clear D gene. Germline V lookup: CDR1 MDHEN, CDR2 SYDVKM. CDR3 size: 11 residues. V was shortened by 8 bases and J by 3 bases, with 5 bases between the two germline ends. CDR3 DNA: TGTGCCAGCGCTTTCTACAATGAGCAGTTCTTC. Translating it yields CASAFYNEQFF.

The chain employs TRBV19 and TRBJ2-7; D tentatively reads TRBD1 or TRBD2 (5 bases each). CDR3 length equals 15 residues. Germline V lookup: CDR1 LNHDA, CDR2 SQIVND (reference sequence). Trimming took off 6 bases at V and 4 bases at J, with 19 bases between the two ends. The CDR3, as DNA: TGTGCCAGTAGCCTGGAGGCAGGGTCTGATTACGAGCAGTACTTC. Translation: CASSLEAGSDYEQYF.

The chain recombines TRBV11-2 with TRBJ2-1; tentative D call: TRBD1 (6 bases). V lost 4 bases and J 2 bases, leaving 12 bases between the germline ends. This CDR3 is built from 15 residues. The germline CDR1 and CDR2 sequences are SGHAT and FQNNGV. CDR3 amino acids: CASSSGQFPYNEQFF. CDR3 sequence (DNA): TGTGCCAGCAGCTCCGGACAGTTCCCCTACAATGAGCAGTTCTTC.

The genes are TRBV7-2 and TRBJ2-6, with TRBD1 as a possible D gene (6 bases). The CDR3 has 16 residues. Trimming left V 3 bases short and J 0 bases short, with 9 bases between. Germline V gene sequence: CDR1 SGHTA, CDR2 FQGNSA. The CDR3 sequence is CASSLRGSSGANVLTF. The CDR3 region has the DNA TGTGCCAGCAGCTTGAGGGGGAGCTCTGGGGCCAACGTCCTGACTTTC.

V gene TRBV18 combines with J gene TRBJ2-5; D gene unclear. The CDR3 has 14 residues. Trimming shortened V by 3 bases and J by 2 bases, and 10 bases separated the two germline ends. The germline V gene has CDR1 KGHSH and CDR2 LQKENI. The CDR3: CASSPFDLQETQYF. The CDR3 DNA reads TGTGCCAGCTCACCGTTCGACTTACAAGAGACCCAGTACTTC.

This chain links TRBV18 with TRBJ1-3, with TRBD1 matching 7 bases. Germline trimming cut 6 bases from V and 4 bases from J; bases unmatched to any gene: 6. The CDR3 consists of 14 residues. Germline assignment: CDR1 KGHSH and CDR2 LQKENI. CDR3 bases: TGTGCCAGCTCGAGGGGGCTGGAAGGAAACACCATATATTTT. The encoded protein is CASSRGLEGNTIYF.

This rearrangement joins TRBV19 to TRBJ2-7; D uncertain. Trimming left V 4 bases short and J 5 bases short, with 15 bases between. The CDR3 totals 14 residues. Germline V CDR1 and CDR2: LNHDA, SQIVND (reference sequence). The CDR3 nucleotides are TGTGCCAGTAGTAGTCAGGCCACGGTCCACGAGCAGTACTTC. Translating gives CASSSQATVHEQYF.

The chain has TRBV11-2 and TRBJ1-1; D unresolved. V lost 1 base to trimming and J lost 0 bases, with 3 bases between them. The germline V gene encodes CDR1 SGHAT and CDR2 FQNNGV. CDR3 length: 13 residues. Written as DNA, the CDR3 is TGTGCCAGCAGCTTAGCTCTGAACACTGAAGCTTTCTTT. Translation gives CASSLALNTEAFF.

The chain uses TRBV14 and TRBJ2-5; 9 bases map to TRBD1. CDR3 length equals 15 residues. Per the germline V gene, CDR1 is SGHDN and CDR2 is FVKESK. V lost 2 bases and J lost 5; bases outside the gene matches: 6. The DNA for the CDR3 is TGTGCCAGCAGCCAAAACAGGGGGCGAGGGGAGACCCAGTACTTC. Translating it yields CASSQNRGRGETQYF. The whole variable domain, filled in from reference TRBV14 and TRBJ2-5, reads EAGVTQFPSHSVIEKGQTVTLRCDPISGHDNLYWYRRVMGKEIKFLLHFVKESKQDESGMPNNRFLAERTGGTYSTLKVQPAELEDSGVYFCASSQNRGRGETQYFGPGTRLLVL.

The gene calls are TRBV10-1 and TRBJ2-7; no clear D gene. This CDR3 is 14 amino acids long. Germline V lookup: CDR1 WNHNN, CDR2 SYGVQD (reference sequence). The ends were cut back, 3 bases at V and 2 bases at J, with 11 bases in the middle. The CDR3 DNA reads as TGCGCCAGCAGTGATTACTTTTTCCCCTACGAGCAGTACTTC. Its translation is CASSDYFFPYEQYF.

This chain links TRBV7-2 with TRBJ1-1, with unresolved D. With 1 base removed from V and 3 bases from J, the gap between germline ends came to 9 bases. Germline V lookup: CDR1 SGHTA, CDR2 FQGNSA. This CDR3 spans 14 amino acids. The CDR3 DNA is TGTGCCAGCAGCTTAGTCGTGTTGGACACTGAAGCTTTCTTT. This codes for CASSLVVLDTEAFF.

The genes are TRBV28 and TRBJ2-2, with a tentative D call TRBD1 (5 bases). Germline-derived CDR1 and CDR2 are MDHEN and SYDVKM. V lost 2 bases and J lost 6, with 10 bases in between. The length of the CDR3 is 14 residues. In DNA form, the CDR3 reads TGTGCCAGCAGTTTACAGGCAGGGTCCGGGGAGCTGTTTTTT. Amino acid sequence: CASSLQAGSGELFF.

The rearrangement links TRBV11-2 to TRBJ2-1; D possibly corresponds to TRBD2 (6 bases). Germline CDR1 and CDR2: SGHAT and FQNNGV. V was clipped by 10 bases and J by 4 bases, with 14 bases between them. This CDR3 is 13 amino acids long. The CDR3 sequence is CATQGGLYNEQFF. The CDR3 DNA is TGTGCCACCCAGGGAGGACTTTACAATGAGCAGTTCTTC.